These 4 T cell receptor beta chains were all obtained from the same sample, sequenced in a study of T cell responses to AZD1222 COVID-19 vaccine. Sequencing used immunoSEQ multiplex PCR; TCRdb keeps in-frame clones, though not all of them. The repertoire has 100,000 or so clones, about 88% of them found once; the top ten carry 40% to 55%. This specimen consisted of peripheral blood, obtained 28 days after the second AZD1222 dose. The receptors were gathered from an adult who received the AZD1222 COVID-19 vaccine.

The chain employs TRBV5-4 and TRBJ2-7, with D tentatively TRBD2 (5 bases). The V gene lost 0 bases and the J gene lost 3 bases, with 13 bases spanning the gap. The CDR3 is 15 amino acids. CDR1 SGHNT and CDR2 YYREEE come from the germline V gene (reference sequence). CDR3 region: CASSLGTEALYEQYF. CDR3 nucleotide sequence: TGTGCCAGCAGCTTGGGGACGGAGGCTCTCTACGAGCAGTACTTC.

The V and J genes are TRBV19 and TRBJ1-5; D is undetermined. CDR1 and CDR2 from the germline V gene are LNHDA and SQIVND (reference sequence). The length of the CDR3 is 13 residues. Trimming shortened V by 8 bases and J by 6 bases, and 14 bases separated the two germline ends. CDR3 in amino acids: CASGSLRGQPQHF. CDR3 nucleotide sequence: TGTGCCAGTGGGTCACTACGAGGTCAGCCCCAGCATTTT.

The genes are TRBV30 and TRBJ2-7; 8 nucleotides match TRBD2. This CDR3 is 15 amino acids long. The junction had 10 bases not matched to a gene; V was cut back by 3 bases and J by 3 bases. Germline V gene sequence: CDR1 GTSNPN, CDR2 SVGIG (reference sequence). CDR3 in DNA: TGTGCCTGGAGGTCGAGTAGCGGGGTAAACTACGAGCAGTACTTC. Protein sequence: CAWRSSSGVNYEQYF.

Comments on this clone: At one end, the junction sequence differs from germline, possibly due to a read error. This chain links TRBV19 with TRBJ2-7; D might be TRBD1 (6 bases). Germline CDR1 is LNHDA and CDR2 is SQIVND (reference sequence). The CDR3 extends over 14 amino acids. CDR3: CASSRTVRSYEQYF. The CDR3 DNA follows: TGTGCCAGCAGTAGGACAGTAAGGTCCTACGAGCAGTACTTC.